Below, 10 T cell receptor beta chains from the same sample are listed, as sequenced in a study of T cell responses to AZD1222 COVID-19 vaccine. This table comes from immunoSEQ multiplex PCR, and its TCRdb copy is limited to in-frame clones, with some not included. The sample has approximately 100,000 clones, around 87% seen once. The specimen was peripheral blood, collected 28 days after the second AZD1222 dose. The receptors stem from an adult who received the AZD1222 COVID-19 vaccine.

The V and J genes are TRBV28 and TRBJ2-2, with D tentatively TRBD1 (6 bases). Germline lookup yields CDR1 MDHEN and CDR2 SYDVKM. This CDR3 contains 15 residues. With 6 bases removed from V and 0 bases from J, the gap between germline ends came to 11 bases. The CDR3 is CASSPDRANTGELFF. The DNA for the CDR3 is TGTGCCAGCAGCCCGGACAGAGCGAACACCGGGGAGCTGTTTTTT.

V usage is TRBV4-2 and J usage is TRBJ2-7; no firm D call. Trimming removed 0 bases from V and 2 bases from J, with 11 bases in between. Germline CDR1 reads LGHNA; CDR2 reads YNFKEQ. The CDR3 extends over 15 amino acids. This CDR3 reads CASSQERTITYEQYF. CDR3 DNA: TGTGCCAGCAGCCAAGAGAGGACCATTACCTACGAGCAGTACTTC.

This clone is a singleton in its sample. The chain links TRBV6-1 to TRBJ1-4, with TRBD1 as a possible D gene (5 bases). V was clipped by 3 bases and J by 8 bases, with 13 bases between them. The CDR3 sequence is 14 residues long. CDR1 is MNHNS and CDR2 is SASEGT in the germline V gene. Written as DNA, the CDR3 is TGTGCCAGCAGTGACGGGGCCAAGGGGGAAAAACTGTTTTTT. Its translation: CASSDGAKGEKLFF.

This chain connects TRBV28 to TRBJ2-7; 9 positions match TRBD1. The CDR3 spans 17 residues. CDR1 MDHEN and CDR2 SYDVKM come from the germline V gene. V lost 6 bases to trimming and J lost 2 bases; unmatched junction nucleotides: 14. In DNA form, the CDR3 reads TGTGCCAGCAGATCAAGAAAAAGGGACAGGGAGGCCTACGAGCAGTACTTC. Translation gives CASRSRKRDREAYEQYF.

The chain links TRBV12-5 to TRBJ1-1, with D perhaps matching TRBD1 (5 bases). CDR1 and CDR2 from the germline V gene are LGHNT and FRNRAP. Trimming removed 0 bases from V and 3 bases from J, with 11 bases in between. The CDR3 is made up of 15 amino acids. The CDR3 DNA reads TGTGCTAGTGGTTTGGTGCAGGGCTCCGACACTGAAGCTTTCTTT. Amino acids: CASGLVQGSDTEAFF. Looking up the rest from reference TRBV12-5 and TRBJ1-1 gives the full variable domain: DARVTQTPRHKVTEMGQEVTMRCQPILGHNTVFWYRQTMMQGLELLAYFRNRAPLDDSGMPKDRFSAEMPDATLATLKIQPSEPRDSAVYFCASGLVQGSDTEAFFGQGTRLTVV.

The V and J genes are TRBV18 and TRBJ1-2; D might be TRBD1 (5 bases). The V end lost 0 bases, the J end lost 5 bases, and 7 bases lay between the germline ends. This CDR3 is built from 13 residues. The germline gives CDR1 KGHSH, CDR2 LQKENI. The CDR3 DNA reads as TGTGCCAGCTCACCACCGGGGCCATATGGCTACACCTTC. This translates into CASSPPGPYGYTF.

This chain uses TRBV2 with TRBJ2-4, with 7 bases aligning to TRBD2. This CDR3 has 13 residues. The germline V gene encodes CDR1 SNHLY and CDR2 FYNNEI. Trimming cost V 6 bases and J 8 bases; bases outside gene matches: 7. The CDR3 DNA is TGTGCCAGCAGCGCCATTGGGGGGGACATTCAGTACTTC. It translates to CASSAIGGDIQYF.

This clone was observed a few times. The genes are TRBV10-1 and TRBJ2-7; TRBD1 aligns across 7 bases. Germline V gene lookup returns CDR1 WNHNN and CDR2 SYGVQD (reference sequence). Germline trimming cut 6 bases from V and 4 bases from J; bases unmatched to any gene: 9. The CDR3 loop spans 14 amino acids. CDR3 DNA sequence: TGCGCCAGCAGGAGGGGGCCGAACTTATACGAGCAGTACTTC. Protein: CASRRGPNLYEQYF.

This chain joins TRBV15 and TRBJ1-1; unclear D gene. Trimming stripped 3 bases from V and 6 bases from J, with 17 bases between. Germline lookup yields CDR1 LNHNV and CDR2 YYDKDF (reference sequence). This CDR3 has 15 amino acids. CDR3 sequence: CATSRSPGFESEAFF. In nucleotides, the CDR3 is TGTGCCACCAGCAGGTCCCCGGGTTTTGAGTCTGAAGCTTTCTTT. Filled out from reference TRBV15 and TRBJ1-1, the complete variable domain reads DAMVIQNPRYQVTQFGKPVTLSCSQTLNHNVMYWYQQKSSQAPKLLFHYYDKDFNNEADTPDNFQSRRPNTSFCFLDIRSPGLGDTAMYLCATSRSPGFESEAFFGQGTRLTVV.

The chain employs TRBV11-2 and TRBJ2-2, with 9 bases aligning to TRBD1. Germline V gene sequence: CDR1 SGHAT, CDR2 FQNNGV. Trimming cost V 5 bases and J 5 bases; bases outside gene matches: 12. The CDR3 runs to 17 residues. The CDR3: CASSNLRTGEGTGELFF. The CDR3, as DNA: TGTGCCAGCAGCAACCTCCGGACAGGGGAAGGGACCGGGGAGCTGTTTTTT. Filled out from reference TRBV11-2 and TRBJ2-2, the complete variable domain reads EAGVAQSPRYKIIEKRQSVAFWCNPISGHATLYWYQQILGQGPKLLIQFQNNGVVDDSQLPKDRFSAERLKGVDSTLKIQPAKLEDSAVYLCASSNLRTGEGTGELFFGEGSRLTVL.